Listed here is a single T cell receptor beta chain. Its antigen is still unknown. This record comes from a study of CXCR3-negative and CXCR3-positive naive CD8 T cells. General study findings and limits: Partial loss of CXCR3 expression followed cryopreservation; most assays used fresh PBMCs. Greater hydrophobicity was found in TRB CDR3s of CXCR3-positive naive cells than of CXCR3-negative naive cells.

Through 5' RACE with UMI labels, the TRB cDNA libraries were prepared. With the 5' RACE reads reprocessed, TCRdb shows one record per CDR3 protein and no DNA. Recorded here are 70,000 to 95,000 distinct CDR3 sequences; the top ten clones represent around 1.5%. Source material: naive CXCR3- CD8+ T cells from blood. Regarding subset: CD45RO-CCR7+CD27+CD95- naive CD8+ T cells lacking CXCR3 (TNR3-). This receptor was identified in a human donor in good health. Some clones in this sample may be carry-over from other donors' samples.

CDR3: CASSLLSEMASGYNEQFF. V and J are TRBV28 and TRBJ2-1; TCRdb indicates TRBD2, and absent DNA this call remains unverified. This CDR3 spans 18 amino acids. The germline gives CDR1 MDHEN, CDR2 SYDVKM.